This T cell receptor beta chain appears in the sequencing data of a study of response to subunit inactivated influenza vaccine. TCRdb fed the RT-PCR reads into MiXCR, producing one record per CDR3 protein. The sample shows hundreds of thousands of distinct CDR3 sequences, about a sixth of them seen only once. Study findings and constraints: With each seasonal influenza vaccination, the authors suggested, few new T cells are recruited.

Comment on this clonotype: Its specificity is not known.

V gave up 3 bases and J gave up 1 base, with 9 bases separating them. CDR3 length equals 14 residues. Germline CDR1 reads MGHRA; CDR2 reads YSYEKL. The V gene is TRBV4-1, the J gene TRBJ2-5; the D gene is possibly TRBD1 (7 bases). This clonotype was sampled from a man in his forties or fifties who received an inactivated influenza vaccine. Sequencing used PBMCs from blood, obtained less than 13 days after vaccination. CDR3 in DNA: TGCGCCAGCAGCCAGGAGGGGGCCCAAGAGACCCAGTACTTC. Translated: CASSQEGAQETQYF.